This TCR beta chain was identified during a study of OX40 agonist ivuxolimab in advanced cancers. Describing the broader study: The costimulatory receptor OX40 (CD134) was targeted by ivuxolimab, a fully human IgG2 agonistic monoclonal antibody. Prior anti-PD-1, anti-PD-L1 or anti-CTLA-4 therapy was permitted, and 40% of dose-escalation patients had received checkpoint inhibitors. Intravenous ivuxolimab was administered to patients every 2 weeks at six dose levels: 0.01, 0.1, 0.3, 1.5, 3 and 10 mg/kg. Partial responses were achieved by three dose-escalation patients, of whom one had hepatocellular carcinoma and two had cutaneous melanoma. Among the approximately 50 dose-escalation patients, around 20 had hepatocellular carcinoma, some 15 melanoma, 9 renal cell carcinoma and 9 head and neck cancer. The paper describes the monotherapy dose-escalation part (N of about 47 patients) of the phase I trial of ivuxolimab. In the dose-escalation cohort, 82.7% of patients were male, and the mean age was roughly 60 years, with a range of roughly 20 to 80. Peripheral TCRbeta sequencing aimed to test whether ivuxolimab altered TCR sequence diversity and caused clonal T-cell expansion. Overall results and qualifications from the work: Low levels of normalized T-cell clonal expansion were also seen in some patients who did not respond. On average, CD8+ T cells showed more expanded clones than CD4+ T cells after ivuxolimab. Clonal expansion of both CD4+ and CD8+ blood T cells was observed from baseline to week 6 at doses 0.1 to 3.0 mg/kg. Partial responders in the 0.1-3.0 mg/kg groups had among the lowest normalized peripheral clonal expansion, especially among CD8+ T cells. Antigen specificity was not determined for the clonally expanded peripheral T cells.

Genomic DNA was isolated from the sorted cells so that the TCRbeta CDR3 region could be sequenced. The immunoSEQ Assay was used for sequencing of TCRbeta CDR3 regions. Entries here come from immuneACCESS through TCRdb and include only in-frame sequences with V and J called. Some clones fail to appear in such tables; in the studies checked, an unresolved V gene covers under half of the shortfall, and the cause of the remainder is unknown. The sample yields roughly 20,000 clones; 79% were counted once. Roughly 34% of the sample rests with the top ten. As for this clone: Its antigen is unknown. Base qualities are not recorded, but no much larger clone differs from it by a single base.

The trial excluded patients who had a history of autoimmune disease or were on systemic immunosuppression. In every dose cohort, peripheral blood was drawn for TCR sequencing at baseline, cycle 4 day 1, and cycle 7 day 1. Samples came from an open-label, multicenter, first-in-human phase I dose-escalation trial of ivuxolimab. Adults with locally advanced or metastatic melanoma, renal cell carcinoma, hepatocellular carcinoma or head and neck squamous cell carcinoma were enrolled in the trial. CD4+ and CD8+ T cells were sorted separately from peripheral blood before TCR sequencing. Via the germline V gene, CDR1 is SGHTA and CDR2 FQGNSA. The CDR3 numbers 16 residues from cysteine through phenylalanine. Just the 48-base CDR3 DNA is kept, in frame starting at base 1. V loses 2 bases, J loses 5 bases, and the germline ends lie 17 bases apart.

The source was CD4+ or CD8+ T cells sorted from blood, collected in a trial of the OX40 agonist ivuxolimab. The chain links TRBV7-2 with TRBJ2-3; the D gene is perhaps TRBD1 or TRBD2, as each covers 6 bases. This sequence was found in an adult with an advanced solid tumor such as melanoma, head and neck, liver or kidney cancer. This receptor has the CDR3 CASSLIFGGQQDTQYF. The base sequence is TGTGCCAGCAGCTTAATTTTCGGGGGCCAGCAAGATACGCAGTATTTT.